The clone carrying this TCR beta chain showed up just once. Authors' processing steps: It was from reference gene primer amplification that nucleated cell counts were estimated. Generated by immunoSEQ multiplex PCR, the TCRdb table keeps only in-frame clones and is missing some. V, J and clone size derive from that table, while D and trimming were established from the DNA sequence. This sample has about 150,000 clones, with 80% found just once. These data originate in a study of blood T cell repertoires in COVID-19. Study as a whole: COVID-19 samples from acute and convalescent phases originated in the United States, Italy and Spain.

Sequenced input: peripheral blood. The receptor was isolated from a man aged 60 to 75 with acute or convalescent COVID-19.

In DNA, the CDR3 is TGTGCCAGCAGCCCCCAACTAGCGGGGTGGGATACGCAGTATTTT. This encodes CASSPQLAGWDTQYF. J is TRBJ2-3 and V is TRBV5-5, with TRBD2 matching 10 bases. The germline V gene encodes CDR1 SGHKS and CDR2 YYEKEE (reference sequence). V gave up 4 bases and J gave up 6 bases; unmatched junction bases: 8. This CDR3 comprises 15 residues.